A single sample is the source of the 26 T cell receptor beta chains below, sequenced in a study of blood T cell repertoires in COVID-19. Assay: immunoSEQ multiplex PCR; the TCRdb copy retains only in-frame clones and omits some. The data hold some 500,000 clones, with more than 75% observed a single time. Sequenced sample: PBMCs or T cells enriched from blood (not recorded which). All receptors come from a woman aged 40 to 55 who had recovered from COVID-19.

V usage is TRBV7-7 and J usage is TRBJ2-1, with D maybe TRBD2 (6 bases). The germline V gene encodes CDR1 SSHAT and CDR2 FNYEAQ (reference sequence). Trimming shortened V by 5 bases and J by 2 bases, and 13 bases separated the two germline ends. The CDR3 runs to 15 residues. The CDR3: CASSPIGGTYNEQFF. CDR3 bases: TGTGCCAGCAGCCCGATCGGAGGGACCTACAATGAGCAGTTCTTC.

V usage is TRBV29-1 and J usage is TRBJ1-1; weak D call: TRBD1 (5 bases). CDR3 length: 12 residues. Germline CDR1 SQVTM, CDR2 ANQGSEA. V dropped 6 bases and J dropped 3 bases, with 11 bases sitting between them. CDR3: CSVVRVDTEAFF. In DNA, the CDR3 is TGCAGCGTCGTCAGGGTTGACACTGAAGCTTTCTTT.

This clone was detected only a few times. The chain carries TRBV9 and TRBJ2-3, with D tentatively TRBD1 (6 bases). The germline gives CDR1 SGDLS, CDR2 YYNGEE. The V end was cut by 5 bases, the J end by 6 bases, with 19 bases between. The CDR3 sequence is 15 residues long. This CDR3 is CASRLGRGSVDTQYF. CDR3 DNA sequence: TGTGCCAGCAGACTAGGTAGGGGGAGTGTGGATACGCAGTATTTT.

The chain combines TRBV20-1 with TRBJ1-1; a possible D gene is TRBD1 (6 bases). Trimming took off 0 bases at V and 8 bases at J, with 7 bases between the two ends. The CDR3 contains 11 residues. Germline V CDR1 and CDR2: DFQATT, SNEGSKA (reference sequence). The CDR3 nucleotides are TGCAGTGCTAGAGATCAGGGGGAAGCTTTCTTT. It is translated as CSARDQGEAFF.

V usage is TRBV18 and J usage is TRBJ2-5, with D perhaps matching TRBD1 (6 bases). Trimming removed 3 bases from V and 5 bases from J, with 16 bases in between. This CDR3 is built from 15 residues. The germline CDR1 and CDR2 sequences are KGHSH and LQKENI. CDR3 sequence reads: CASSPPGHRAETQYF. The CDR3 DNA is TGTGCCAGCTCACCTCCGGGACACCGGGCGGAGACCCAGTACTTC. The variable domain in full, with the rest retrieved from reference TRBV18 and TRBJ2-5, is NAGVMQNPRHLVRRRGQEARLRCSPMKGHSHVYWYRQLPEEGLKFMVYLQKENIIDESGMPKERFSAEFPKEGPSILRIQQVVRGDSAAYFCASSPPGHRAETQYFGPGTRLLVL.

The chain uses TRBV6-5 and TRBJ1-3; 7 nucleotides align to TRBD1. CDR3 length equals 15 residues. V trimming: 4 bases; J trimming: 2 bases; junction bases outside the gene matches: 5. Germline V gives CDR1 MNHEY, CDR2 SVGAGI. CDR3 sequence (DNA): TGTGCCAGCAGTTCCGGACAGGCGACTGGAAACACCATATATTTT. Amino acids: CASSSGQATGNTIYF.

About this clone: The junction does not match germline at one end; this may be a read error. This chain links TRBV7-7 with TRBJ2-5, with D maybe TRBD2 (5 bases). CDR3 length: 16 amino acids. Per germline, CDR1 SSHAT and CDR2 FNYEAQ (reference sequence). The CDR3 sequence: CASSLVGEGTQETQYF. The CDR3 DNA reads as TGTGCTAGCAGCTTAGTCGGTGAGGGAACGCAAGAGACCCAGTACTTC. The full variable domain, with the rest looked up from reference TRBV7-7 and TRBJ2-5, is GAGVSQSPRYKVTKRGQDVTLRCDPISSHATLYWYQQALGQGPEFLTYFNYEAQPDKSGLPSDRFSAERPEGSISTLTIQRTEQRDSAMYRCASSLVGEGTQETQYFGPGTRLLVL.

The chain links TRBV29-1 to TRBJ1-1; D is unclear. The ends were cut back, 2 bases at V and 0 bases at J, with 10 bases in the middle. CDR1 and CDR2 from the germline V gene are SQVTM and ANQGSEA. This CDR3 is 14 amino acids long. The CDR3 region is CSVEKEGMNTEAFF. The DNA for the CDR3 is TGCAGCGTTGAAAAGGAGGGAATGAACACTGAAGCTTTCTTT.

This clone was seen once. The chain has TRBV12-3 or TRBV12-4 and TRBJ1-4, with TRBD1 as a possible D gene (5 bases). This CDR3 spans 12 amino acids. Trimming pared 6 bases from V and 8 bases from J, leaving 10 bases between. The CDR3 sequence: CASRGGWEKLFF. The CDR3 nucleotides read TGTGCCAGCAGGGGGGGATGGGAAAAACTGTTTTTT.

V and J are TRBV18 and TRBJ1-2; D call uncertain. The V end lost 2 bases, the J end lost 3 bases, and 10 bases lay between the germline ends. The germline CDR1 and CDR2 sequences are KGHSH and LQKENI. This CDR3 spans 14 amino acids. The CDR3 DNA reads TGTGCCAGCTCACCATCGACTGTCTACTATGGCTACACCTTC. Translation gives CASSPSTVYYGYTF.

The chain carries TRBV9 and TRBJ2-3; D is perhaps TRBD2 (6 bases). Per the germline V gene, CDR1 is SGDLS and CDR2 is YYNGEE. V was shortened by 0 bases and J by 2 bases, with 13 bases between the two germline ends. The CDR3 consists of 16 residues. For the CDR3, the DNA is TGTGCCAGCAGCGTAGGGGCTAGCGATACCACAGATACGCAGTATTTT. It is translated as CASSVGASDTTDTQYF.

This chain connects TRBV6-1 to TRBJ2-7; 9 bases agree with TRBD1. The germline CDR1 and CDR2 sequences are MNHNS and SASEGT. The CDR3 extends over 15 amino acids. V shed 1 base, J shed 1 base, and the junction held 2 bases outside the gene matches. The CDR3 loop is CASSEEGTGSYEQYF. CDR3 sequence (DNA): TGTGCCAGCAGTGAAGAGGGGACAGGGTCCTACGAGCAGTACTTC.

This clone was seen more than once but under ten times. The genes are TRBV10-3 and TRBJ2-7, with 7 bases aligning to TRBD1. Germline CDR1 and CDR2: ENHRY and SYGVKD. Trimming took 6 bases from V and 2 from J; bases not matched to a gene: 7. This CDR3 spans 14 amino acids. CDR3 protein: CAIRLRDSPYEQYF. The CDR3 DNA follows: TGTGCCATCAGACTCAGGGACAGTCCCTACGAGCAGTACTTC.

The CDR3 DNA follows: TGTGCCAGCAGCCGGGACTCCTTGGAGCCCCAGCATTTT. Protein product: CASSRDSLEPQHF. This chain links TRBV2 with TRBJ1-5; weak D call: TRBD1 (5 bases). This CDR3 spans 13 amino acids. Germline CDR1 and CDR2: SNHLY and FYNNEI. Trimming shortened V by 6 bases and J by 8 bases, and 14 bases separated the two germline ends. The full variable domain, with the rest looked up from reference TRBV2 and TRBJ1-5, is EPEVTQTPSHQVTQMGQEVILRCVPISNHLYFYWYRQILGQKVEFLVSFYNNEISEKSEIFDDQFSVERPDGSNFTLKIRSTKLEDSAMYFCASSRDSLEPQHFGDGTRLSIL.

V usage is TRBV5-4 and J usage is TRBJ2-5; D is possibly TRBD2 (5 bases). Germline CDR1 is SGHNT and CDR2 is YYREEE (reference sequence). V was pared by 3 bases and J by 5 bases, with 14 bases between. The CDR3 is 14 residues long. The CDR3, as DNA: TGTGCCAGCAGCTCCCTGGGAGTGGGGGAGACCCAGTACTTC. Encoded protein: CASSSLGVGETQYF.

This chain links TRBV19 with TRBJ1-5; 8 bases map to TRBD1. The CDR3 consists of 16 residues. Germline CDR1 is LNHDA and CDR2 is SQIVND (reference sequence). The V gene end was trimmed by 1 base and the J gene end by 5 bases; junction bases not matched to a gene: 7. The CDR3 region is CASSIGLTGGHQPQHF. The CDR3 DNA reads TGTGCCAGTAGTATAGGGCTTACAGGGGGACATCAGCCCCAGCATTTT. The variable domain in full, completed from reference TRBV19 and TRBJ1-5, reads DGGITQSPKYLFRKEGQNVTLSCEQNLNHDAMYWYRQDPGQGLRLIYYSQIVNDFQKGDIAEGYSVSREKKESFPLTVTSAQKNPTAFYLCASSIGLTGGHQPQHFGDGTRLSIL.

This clone was counted between two and nine times. Distinct nucleotide sequences in the sample also encode this CDR3. This chain uses TRBV18 with TRBJ1-1; 9 nucleotides agree with TRBD1. This CDR3 is built from 14 residues. Germline V gives CDR1 KGHSH, CDR2 LQKENI. J lost 1 base, V lost 3 bases, and 0 bases had no gene match. The CDR3 loop reads CASSPGQGNTEAFF. CDR3 nucleotide sequence: TGTGCCAGCTCACCGGGACAGGGGAACACTGAAGCTTTCTTT.

There are a few counts of this clone. The sample holds other DNA sequences that translate to the same CDR3. This sequence joins TRBV5-1 and TRBJ2-7, with 9 bases lining up with TRBD1. Per the germline V gene, CDR1 is SGHRS and CDR2 is YFSETQ. V lost 0 bases and J lost 2; bases outside the gene matches: 0. The CDR3 contains 14 residues. CDR3 loop: CASSLGTGAYEQYF. Written as DNA, the CDR3 is TGCGCCAGCAGCTTGGGGACAGGGGCCTACGAGCAGTACTTC.

The J gene is TRBJ1-1, the V gene TRBV29-1, with D possibly matching TRBD1 (6 bases). Deletions cut 7 bases from V and 3 bases from J, with 15 bases between. This CDR3 spans 13 amino acids. The germline V gene encodes CDR1 SQVTM and CDR2 ANQGSEA. The CDR3 sequence is CSAMRTEYTEAFF. Written as DNA, the CDR3 is TGCAGCGCGATGAGGACAGAGTACACTGAAGCTTTCTTT. The full variable domain, with the rest looked up from reference TRBV29-1 and TRBJ1-1, is SAVISQKPSRDICQRGTSLTIQCQVDSQVTMMFWYRQQPGQSLTLIATANQGSEATYESGFVIDKFPISRPNLTFSTLTVSNMSPEDSSIYLCSAMRTEYTEAFFGQGTRLTVV.

V usage is TRBV15 and J usage is TRBJ1-5, with 7 bases lining up with TRBD1. The CDR3 spans 15 residues. The germline gives CDR1 LNHNV, CDR2 YYDKDF (reference sequence). Unmatched junction bases numbered 4, after V lost 0 bases and J lost 5 bases. CDR3 coding DNA: TGTGCCACCAGCAGAGATCAAGGGGGCTATCAGCCCCAGCATTTT. Encoded protein: CATSRDQGGYQPQHF.

This chain connects TRBV19 to TRBJ2-1, with 12 positions matching TRBD2. Germline V gene data show CDR1 as LNHDA and CDR2 as SQIVND (reference sequence). After removal of 9 bases from V and 9 bases from J, the junction contained 9 bases not matched to a gene. The CDR3 sequence is 14 residues long. The CDR3 here is CASHLAGGVGEQFF. The CDR3 DNA follows: TGTGCCAGCCATCTAGCGGGAGGGGTCGGTGAGCAGTTCTTC.

The J gene is TRBJ2-7, the V gene TRBV11-3; 9 bases match TRBD1. There are 15 residues in the CDR3. Germline CDR1 and CDR2: SGHNT and YENEEA. The V and J ends lost 5 bases and 4 bases, in that order; junction bases with no gene match: 9. The CDR3 nucleotides read TGTGCCAGCAGCGTCTCGCCCGGGACAGGGTACGAGCAGTACTTC. As protein: CASSVSPGTGYEQYF.

The chain is built from TRBV6-5 and TRBJ2-1; 8 bases agree with TRBD1. Per the germline V gene, CDR1 is MNHEY and CDR2 is SVGAGI. V lost 5 bases and J lost 14; bases outside the gene matches: 11. The CDR3 has 13 residues. The CDR3 is CASSPTGASGEFF. For the CDR3, the DNA is TGTGCCAGCAGTCCGACAGGGGCATCGGGCGAGTTCTTC.

This clone was counted a single time. The chain is built from TRBV19 and TRBJ1-1; D may be TRBD1 (5 bases). The CDR3 sequence is 14 residues long. The germline V gene has CDR1 LNHDA and CDR2 SQIVND (reference sequence). V lost 5 bases to trimming and J lost 1 base, with 11 bases between them. Here the CDR3 DNA reads TGTGCCAGTAGTCCCCCAACAGGGAACACTGAAGCTTTCTTT. Translation gives CASSPPTGNTEAFF.

The chain combines TRBV13 with TRBJ2-7, with D tentatively TRBD2 (5 bases). Germline V gene sequence: CDR1 PRHDT, CDR2 FYEKMQ (reference sequence). The CDR3 is 14 amino acids. Trimming took 5 bases from V and 4 from J, leaving 15 bases between them. The CDR3, as DNA: TGTGCCAGCAGCCTCTCAGGACTCAGATACGAGCAGTACTTC. It yields the protein CASSLSGLRYEQYF.

This clone was picked up one time. V and J are TRBV5-8 and TRBJ1-1; no definite D call. Germline lookup yields CDR1 SGHTS and CDR2 YDEGEE. V lost 8 bases and J lost 3, with 11 bases in between. CDR3 length equals 12 residues. CDR3 sequence: CASNFFYTEAFF. The CDR3 DNA reads TGTGCCAGTAACTTTTTTTACACTGAAGCTTTCTTT.